What follows describes a single T cell receptor (beta chain). The same CDR3 arises from other DNA sequences in this sample as well. The sample is drawn from a study of blood T cell repertoires in COVID-19. Study at large: Sites across the United States, Italy and Spain contributed samples from acute and convalescent COVID-19.

This table comes from immunoSEQ multiplex PCR, and its TCRdb copy is limited to in-frame clones, with some not included. The sample records 150,000 to 200,000 clones, about 83% being singletons. CDR1 and CDR2 (germline): SGHRS, YFSETQ. V lost 4 bases to trimming and J lost 2 bases; unmatched junction nucleotides: 2. This CDR3 has 17 residues. Input material: peripheral blood. The sequence came from a woman of 80 years or more with acute or convalescent COVID-19. This sequence joins TRBV5-1 and TRBJ2-6; 14 nucleotides align to TRBD2. CDR3 in amino acids: CASSRLAGGPGANVLTF. The CDR3 DNA is TGCGCCAGCAGCAGACTAGCGGGGGGGCCTGGGGCCAACGTCCTGACTTTC. Full variable domain (remainder filled in from reference TRBV5-1 and TRBJ2-6): KAGVTQTPRYLIKTRGQQVTLSCSPISGHRSVSWYQQTPGQGLQFLFEYFSETQRNKGNFPGRFSGRQFSNSRSEMNVSTLELGDSALYLCASSRLAGGPGANVLTFGAGSRLTVL.